What follows are 8 T cell receptor beta chains derived from one specimen sequenced in a study of blood T cells in healthy people across ages. Together with a sample-barcoded 5' primer, a J-beta primer mix was included in a second PCR lasting roughly 6 to 12 cycles. TCRdb reanalysed the 5' RACE reads using MiXCR and keeps one entry per CDR3 protein. This table holds about 1.4 million distinct CDR3 sequences, 45% to 70% found once. Sequencing was performed on blood. These receptors all come from a man aged 18 to 29 in good health.

This clonotype was seen a handful of times. This chain joins TRBV10-3 and TRBJ1-4, with TRBD1 identical over 12 bases. In germline, CDR1 is ENHRY, CDR2 SYGVKD. Trimming removed 5 bases from V and 8 bases from J; junction bases left unmatched: 3. This CDR3 is built from 14 residues. The CDR3 is CAISPGTGGEKLFF. DNA of the CDR3: TGTGCCATCAGTCCCGGGACAGGGGGCGAAAAACTGTTTTTT.

DNA of the CDR3: TGTGCCATCAGGGGGGACAGTGGGAACACTGAAGCTTTCTTT. It specifies CAIRGDSGNTEAFF. V and J are TRBV10-3 and TRBJ1-1, with 7 nucleotides matching TRBD1. J lost 1 base, V lost 6 bases, and 5 bases had no gene match. This CDR3 has 14 amino acids. Germline CDR1 ENHRY, CDR2 SYGVKD.

This clonotype has a handful of counts. This rearrangement joins TRBV29-1 to TRBJ2-7; 14 bases are a match to TRBD2. The CDR3 extends over 17 amino acids. Germline V lookup: CDR1 SQVTM, CDR2 ANQGSEA. Losses at the gene ends were 0 bases for V and 5 bases for J; bases not matched to a gene: 9. CDR3 in DNA: TGCAGCGTTGAAGATGGACTAGCGGGAGGCCTGGGTAACGAGCAGTACTTC. As protein: CSVEDGLAGGLGNEQYF.

V usage is TRBV20-1 and J usage is TRBJ1-1; D is ambiguous. Trimming took 4 bases from V and 0 from J, leaving 18 bases between them. From germline, CDR1 is DFQATT and CDR2 SNEGSKA (reference sequence). This CDR3 has 16 residues. CDR3 sequence (DNA): TGCAGTGCTACACCCCATTGGACCTCTATGAACACTGAAGCTTTCTTT. This sequence encodes CSATPHWTSMNTEAFF.

The J gene is TRBJ1-6, the V gene TRBV5-1; perhaps TRBD1 as D (5 bases). The length of the CDR3 is 14 residues. Deletions cut 1 base from V and 5 bases from J, with 7 bases between. Germline values: CDR1 SGHRS, CDR2 YFSETQ. DNA of the CDR3: TGCGCCAGCAGCTTGAGACAGAATAATTCACCCCTCCACTTT. Protein product: CASSLRQNNSPLHF.

V is TRBV12-5 and J is TRBJ2-5; D possibly corresponds to TRBD2 (6 bases). In germline, CDR1 is LGHNT, CDR2 FRNRAP. Trimming shortened V by 4 bases and J by 1 base, and 7 bases separated the two germline ends. This CDR3 is 13 amino acids long. CDR3 in DNA: TGTGCTAGTGGTTCAGCGGGCCAAGAGACCCAGTACTTC. Its translation is CASGSAGQETQYF. The variable domain in full, completed from reference TRBV12-5 and TRBJ2-5, reads DARVTQTPRHKVTEMGQEVTMRCQPILGHNTVFWYRQTMMQGLELLAYFRNRAPLDDSGMPKDRFSAEMPDATLATLKIQPSEPRDSAVYFCASGSAGQETQYFGPGTRLLVL.

The chain links TRBV7-8 to TRBJ2-7, with D possibly called TRBD1 or TRBD2 (5 bases each). Between the trimmed V and J ends, which lost 2 bases and 2 bases, there was a span of 13 bases. Looked up from germline, CDR1 is SGHVS and CDR2 is FQNEAQ. The CDR3 contains 15 residues. CDR3 loop: CASSLLGVGTYEQYF. CDR3 bases: TGTGCCAGCAGCTTACTGGGGGTTGGAACCTACGAGCAGTACTTC.

The genes are TRBV11-2 and TRBJ1-2; maybe TRBD1 (6 bases). Germline lookup yields CDR1 SGHAT and CDR2 FQNNGV. Between the trimmed V and J ends, which lost 5 bases and 4 bases, there was a span of 17 bases. The CDR3 covers 15 residues. The CDR3 loop is CASSDKQGAFYGYTF. The CDR3 region has the DNA TGTGCCAGCAGCGACAAACAGGGTGCCTTCTATGGCTACACCTTC.